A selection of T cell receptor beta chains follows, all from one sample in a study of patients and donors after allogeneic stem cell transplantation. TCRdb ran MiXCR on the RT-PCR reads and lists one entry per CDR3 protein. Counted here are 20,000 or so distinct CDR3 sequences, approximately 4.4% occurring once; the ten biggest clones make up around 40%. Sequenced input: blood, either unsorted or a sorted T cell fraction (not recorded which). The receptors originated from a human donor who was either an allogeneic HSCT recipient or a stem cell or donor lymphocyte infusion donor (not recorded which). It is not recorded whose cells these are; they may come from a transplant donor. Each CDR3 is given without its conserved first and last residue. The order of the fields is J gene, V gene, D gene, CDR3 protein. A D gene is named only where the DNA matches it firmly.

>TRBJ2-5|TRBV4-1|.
ASSHPGAEETQY
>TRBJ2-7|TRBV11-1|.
ASSFVAGTYEQY
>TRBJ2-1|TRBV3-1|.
ASSPAGILSNEQF
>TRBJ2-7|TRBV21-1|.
ASSNGRRGRSSYEQY
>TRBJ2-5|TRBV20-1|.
SARDWQREYQETQY
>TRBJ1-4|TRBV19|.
ASTIFWGNEKLF
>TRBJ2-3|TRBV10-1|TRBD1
ASSDIGQGATDTQY
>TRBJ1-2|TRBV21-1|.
ASSKAKQGATRGYT
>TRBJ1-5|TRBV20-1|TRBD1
SASTGTGYQPQH
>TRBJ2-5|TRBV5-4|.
ASSRAGKETQY